The present entry profiles one T cell receptor (beta chain) with its context. What it binds is unknown. The table came from immunoSEQ multiplex PCR; TCRdb's copy has only in-frame clones and leaves some out. The data hold about 97,000 clones, with around nine tenths observed a single time. Germline-derived CDR1 and CDR2 are SEHNR and FQNEAQ (reference sequence). The CDR3 has 15 amino acids. The V end lost 1 base, the J end lost 2 bases, and 12 bases lay between the germline ends. The record originates from a study of T cell responses to AZD1222 COVID-19 vaccine. General study findings and limits: After the peak T cell response, and only then, were repertoires sampled.

The sample here was peripheral blood, taken on day 0 of AZD1222 vaccination. The TCR comes from an adult in good health. This chain links TRBV7-9 with TRBJ2-7, with D perhaps matching TRBD1 or TRBD2 (5 bases each). The CDR3 region is CASSLVDRGAYEQYF. CDR3 DNA sequence: TGTGCCAGCAGCTTAGTCGATCGGGGCGCCTACGAGCAGTACTTC.